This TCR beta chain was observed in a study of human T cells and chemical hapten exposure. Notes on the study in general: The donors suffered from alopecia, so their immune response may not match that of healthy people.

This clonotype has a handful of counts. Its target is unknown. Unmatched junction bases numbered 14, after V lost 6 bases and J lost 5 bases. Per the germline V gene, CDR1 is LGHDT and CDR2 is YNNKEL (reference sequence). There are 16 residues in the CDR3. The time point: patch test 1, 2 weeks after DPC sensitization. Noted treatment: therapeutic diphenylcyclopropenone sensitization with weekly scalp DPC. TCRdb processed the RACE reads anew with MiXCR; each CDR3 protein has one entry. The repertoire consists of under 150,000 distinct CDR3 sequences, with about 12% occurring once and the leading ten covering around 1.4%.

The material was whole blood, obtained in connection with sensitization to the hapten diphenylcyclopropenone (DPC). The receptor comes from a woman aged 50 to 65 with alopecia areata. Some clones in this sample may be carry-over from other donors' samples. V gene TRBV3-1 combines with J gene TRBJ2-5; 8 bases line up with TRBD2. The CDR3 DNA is TGTGCCAGCAGTTCGAGCGGGGGTAAGATTATGGAGACCCAGTACTTC. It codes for CASSSSGGKIMETQYF.